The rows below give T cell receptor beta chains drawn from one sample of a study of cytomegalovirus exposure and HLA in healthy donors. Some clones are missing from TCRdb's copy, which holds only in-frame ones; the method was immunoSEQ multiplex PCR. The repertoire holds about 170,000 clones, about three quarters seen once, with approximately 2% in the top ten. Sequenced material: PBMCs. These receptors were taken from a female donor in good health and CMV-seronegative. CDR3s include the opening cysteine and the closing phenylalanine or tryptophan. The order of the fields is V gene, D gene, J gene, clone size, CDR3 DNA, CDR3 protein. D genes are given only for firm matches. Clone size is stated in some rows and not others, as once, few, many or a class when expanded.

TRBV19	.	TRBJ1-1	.	TGTGCCAGTAGTATATTGGGAGGAACTGAAGCTTTCTTT	CASSILGGTEAFF
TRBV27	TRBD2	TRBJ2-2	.	TGTGCCAGCAAACCCCAGGGACTAGCGGGCCGTGGGGAGCTGTTTTTT	CASKPQGLAGRGELFF
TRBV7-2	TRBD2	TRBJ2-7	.	TGCGCCAGCAGCTCGCCAGGGACTAGCGGGAGAGTCGAGCAGTACTTC	CASSSPGTSGRVEQYF
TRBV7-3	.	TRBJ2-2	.	TGTGCCAGCAGCTTAATAGCAACCGGGGAGCTGTTTTTT	CASSLIATGELFF
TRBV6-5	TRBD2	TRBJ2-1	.	TGTGCCAGCAGCTCTACGACTAGCACGCAATTAGAGCAGTTCTTC	CASSSTTSTQLEQFF
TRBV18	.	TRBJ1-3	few	TGTGCCAGCTCACCAACAGCCGAGGGAAACACCATATATTTT	CASSPTAEGNTIYF
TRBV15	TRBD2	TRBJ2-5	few	TGTGCCACCAAGCGGGGGATGGGGGAGACCCAGTACTTC	CATKRGMGETQYF
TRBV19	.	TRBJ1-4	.	TGTGCCAGTAGGACAGCCCGCAATAATGAAAAACTGTTTTTT	CASRTARNNEKLFF
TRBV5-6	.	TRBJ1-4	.	TGTGCCAGCAGCCCGTGGGGGGTTACTAATGAAAAACTGTTTTTT	CASSPWGVTNEKLFF
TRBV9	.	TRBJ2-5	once	TGTGCCAGCAGCGTAGCAGGGAAAGAGACCCAGTACTTC	CASSVAGKETQYF
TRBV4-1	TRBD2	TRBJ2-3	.	TGCGCCAGCAGACCCGGGGCGGGAGGTGTACCGGATACGCAGTATTTT	CASRPGAGGVPDTQYF
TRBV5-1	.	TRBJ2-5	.	TGCGCCAGCAGCTACTGGGACACACAAGAGACCCAGTACTTC	CASSYWDTQETQYF
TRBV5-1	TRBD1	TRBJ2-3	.	TGCGCCAGCAGAAGAGGGACAGGGGACACAGATACGCAGTATTTT	CASRRGTGDTDTQYF
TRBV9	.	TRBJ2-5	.	TGTGCCAGCAGCGTGAGGCCCATAGCGGTCCAAGAGACCCAGTACTTC	CASSVRPIAVQETQYF
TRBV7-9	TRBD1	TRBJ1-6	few	TGTGCCAGCAGCCCGGGACAGGCTAATTCACCCCTCCACTTT	CASSPGQANSPLHF
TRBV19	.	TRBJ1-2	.	TGTGCCAGTAGTATAGCGGCAGGTGCTAACTATGGCTACACCTTC	CASSIAAGANYGYTF
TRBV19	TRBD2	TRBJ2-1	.	TGTGCCAGTAGTATCTCCCCTAGCGGGAGGTCGCGCAATGAGCAGTTCTTC	CASSISPSGRSRNEQFF
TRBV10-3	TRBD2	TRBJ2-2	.	TGTGCCATCAGTGAGGTGGGGGGGGAGACCGGGGAGCTGTTTTTT	CAISEVGGETGELFF
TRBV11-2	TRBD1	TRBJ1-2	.	TGTGCCAGCAGCCGTACAGGGGTGGGCTACACCTTC	CASSRTGVGYTF
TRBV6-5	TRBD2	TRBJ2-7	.	TGTGCCAGCAAGACTAGCGGGGGGTTCTACGAGCAGTACTTC	CASKTSGGFYEQYF
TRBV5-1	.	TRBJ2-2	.	TGCGCCAGCAGAAATGCGGCGAAACGCACCGGGGAGCTGTTTTTT	CASRNAAKRTGELFF
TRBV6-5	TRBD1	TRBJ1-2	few	TGTGCCAGCAGTTTGGGCCCGGCGGGACAGGGGCGAGGCTACACCTTC	CASSLGPAGQGRGYTF
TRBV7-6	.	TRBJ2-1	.	TGTGCCAGCAGCTTGGGGACTTCTAATGAGCAGTTCTTC	CASSLGTSNEQFF
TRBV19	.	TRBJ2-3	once	TGTGCCAGTAGTCAGGGAGGAGATACGCAGTATTTT	CASSQGGDTQYF
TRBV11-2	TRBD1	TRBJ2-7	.	TGTGCCAGCAGCCACAGGGGCGCAGGGGTTTACGAGCAGTACTTC	CASSHRGAGVYEQYF
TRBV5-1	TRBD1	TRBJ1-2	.	TGCGCCAGCAGCTCCCAAGGACAGGACTATGGCTACACCTTC	CASSSQGQDYGYTF
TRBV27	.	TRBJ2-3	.	TGTGCCAGCAGGATACATGAGGAGGGGGCCGGGCTGGGAACGCAGTATTTT	CASRIHEEGAGLGTQYF
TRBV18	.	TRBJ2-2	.	TGTGCCAGCTCCCCCGATTTAGGAGGCACGAACACCGGGGAGCTGTTTTTT	CASSPDLGGTNTGELFF
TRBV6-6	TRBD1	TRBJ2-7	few	TGTGCCAGCAGTTACGACAGGGCAAGCGAGCAGTACTTC	CASSYDRASEQYF
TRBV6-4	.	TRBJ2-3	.	TGTGCCAGCAGTGATGGCGGGGGCACAGATACGCAGTATTTT	CASSDGGGTDTQYF
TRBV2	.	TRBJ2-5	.	TGTGCCAGCCACCCCCAGGGGGAGACCCAGTACTTC	CASHPQGETQYF
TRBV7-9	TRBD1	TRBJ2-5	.	TGTGCCAGCAGCTTAGCGCGATGGTTTAGGGGACAGCAAGAGACCCAGTACTTC	CASSLARWFRGQQETQYF
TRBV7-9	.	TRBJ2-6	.	TGTGCCAGCAGCTTCACAGGTAGAGGGGCCAACGTCCTGACTTTC	CASSFTGRGANVLTF
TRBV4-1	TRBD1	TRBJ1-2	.	TGCGCCAGCAGCCACCCCGGGACAGGGGATGGCTACACCTTC	CASSHPGTGDGYTF
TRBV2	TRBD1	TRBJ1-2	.	TGTGCCAGCAGTAGGACAGGGGTCTACACCTTC	CASSRTGVYTF
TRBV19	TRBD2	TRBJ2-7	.	TGTGCCAGTAGCTCGCTCTTCCGGGGGGGCAGGAACTACGAGCAGTACTTC	CASSSLFRGGRNYEQYF
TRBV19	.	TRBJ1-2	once	TGTGCCAGCGAGCCCCAGGCTCGAGCATATGGCTACACCTTC	CASEPQARAYGYTF
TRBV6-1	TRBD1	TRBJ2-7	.	TGTGCCAGCAGTCTAGGACAGGGTTACGAGCAGTACTTC	CASSLGQGYEQYF
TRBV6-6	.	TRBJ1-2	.	TGTGCCAGCAGACACCAGGGGACCCCACATAACTATGGCTACACCTTC	CASRHQGTPHNYGYTF
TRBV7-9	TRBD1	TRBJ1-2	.	TGTGCCAGCAGCTTAGAAGGGACAGGGGTTAGTGGCTACACCTTC	CASSLEGTGVSGYTF
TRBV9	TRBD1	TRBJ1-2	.	TGTGCCAGCAGCGTTAGGGGGCGCGACTATGGCTACACCTTC	CASSVRGRDYGYTF
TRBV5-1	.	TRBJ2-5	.	TGCGCCAGCAACGAACAGGGTACCCGCGAAGAGACCCAGTACTTC	CASNEQGTREETQYF
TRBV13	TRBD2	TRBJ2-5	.	TGTGCCAGCAGCTCTAGACTAGCGGGGCCGGAGACCCAGTACTTC	CASSSRLAGPETQYF
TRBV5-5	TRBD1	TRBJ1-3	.	TGTGCCAGCAGCGGGTGGGACAGGGGAAACACCATATATTTT	CASSGWDRGNTIYF
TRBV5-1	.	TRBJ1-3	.	TGCGCCAGCAGCTTGGATCCGACAGGCCCCACGGAGACCATATATTTT	CASSLDPTGPTETIYF
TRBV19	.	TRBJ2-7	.	TGTGCCAGCGCCAGGGACTCTTATGAAGACGAGCAGTACTTC	CASARDSYEDEQYF
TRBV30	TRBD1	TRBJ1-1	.	TGTGCCTGGAGTACGCACGACAGGGACACTGAAGCTTTCTTT	CAWSTHDRDTEAFF
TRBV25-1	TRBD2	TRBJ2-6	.	TGTGCCAGCAGCCCAGCGGGGGGGTTCTCTGGGGCCAACGTCCTGACTTTC	CASSPAGGFSGANVLTF
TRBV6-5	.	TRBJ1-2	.	TGTGCCAGCAGTTCCAGTCCTAACTATGGCTACACCTTC	CASSSSPNYGYTF
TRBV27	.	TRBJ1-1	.	TGTGCCAGCAGTTTATCGGGAGGGAACACTGAAGCTTTCTTT	CASSLSGGNTEAFF
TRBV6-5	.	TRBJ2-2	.	TGTGCCAGCAGAGGGGCCGGGGAGCTGTTTTTT	CASRGAGELFF
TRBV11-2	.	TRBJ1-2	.	TGTGCCAGCAGCCCGGACGGCGGGTATGGCTACACCTTC	CASSPDGGYGYTF
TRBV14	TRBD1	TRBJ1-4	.	TGTGCCAGCAGCCGACAGGGGATAAATGAAAAACTGTTTTTT	CASSRQGINEKLFF
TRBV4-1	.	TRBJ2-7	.	TGCGCCAGCAGCCAAGGAAAGAGCTCCTACGAGCAGTACTTC	CASSQGKSSYEQYF